A selection of T cell receptor beta chains follows, all from one sample in a study of blood T cell repertoires in COVID-19. Repertoires were generated with immunoSEQ multiplex PCR, while TCRdb's copy carries only in-frame clones and drops some. The sample holds about 170,000 clones; roughly 86% are singletons and the top ten take approximately 0.6%. Sequencing was performed on peripheral blood. The receptors come from a man in his 60s with COVID-19, enrolled during active disease. CDR3s include the opening cysteine and the closing phenylalanine or tryptophan. Fields, in order: J gene, V gene, clone size, D gene, CDR3 protein. The D gene is left open where the match is weak. Some rows mark clone size as missing; the rest say once, few, many or name a class of expanded clone.

J: TRBJ2-7; V: TRBV3-1/TRBV3-2; size: NA; D: NA; CDR3: CASSQVGGGSEQYF
J: TRBJ1-4; V: TRBV6-5; size: NA; D: NA; CDR3: CASKSAPGHDEKLFF
J: TRBJ1-2; V: TRBV2; size: NA; D: NA; CDR3: CASSEGALSYGYTF
J: TRBJ2-5; V: TRBV7-2; size: NA; D: NA; CDR3: CASSLNIGGETQYF
J: TRBJ1-2; V: TRBV19; size: once; D: TRBD1; CDR3: CASRGTGLLIGYTF
J: TRBJ1-1; V: TRBV5-4; size: few; D: NA; CDR3: CASSLIQGNTEAFF
J: TRBJ1-2; V: TRBV9; size: NA; D: NA; CDR3: CASSGDSYGYTF
J: TRBJ2-5; V: TRBV7-2; size: NA; D: NA; CDR3: CASSLVRTAEETQYF
J: TRBJ1-2; V: TRBV7-2; size: NA; D: NA; CDR3: CASSLKVGRDGYTF
J: TRBJ1-6; V: TRBV7-3; size: NA; D: NA; CDR3: CASSLEGYSPLHF
J: TRBJ1-1; V: TRBV5-1; size: NA; D: NA; CDR3: CASSSQGGTEAFF
J: TRBJ2-4; V: TRBV3-1/TRBV3-2; size: NA; D: NA; CDR3: CASSQAQGNIQYF
J: TRBJ1-4; V: TRBV30; size: NA; D: TRBD1; CDR3: CASSTGVYEKLFF
J: TRBJ2-7; V: TRBV30; size: NA; D: NA; CDR3: CAWSADRRYEQYF
J: TRBJ2-2; V: TRBV18; size: NA; D: TRBD1; CDR3: CASSRRQGSTGELFF
J: TRBJ1-4; V: TRBV9; size: NA; D: NA; CDR3: CASSAVQGTSEKLFF
J: TRBJ1-2; V: TRBV18; size: few; D: TRBD1; CDR3: CASSPGQGALANYGYTF
J: TRBJ2-1; V: TRBV6-2/TRBV6-3; size: once; D: TRBD2; CDR3: CASSYSRLAGVTYNEQFF
J: TRBJ1-1; V: TRBV18; size: NA; D: NA; CDR3: CASSPRPPGRTQSPGATEAFF
J: TRBJ1-3; V: TRBV6-6; size: NA; D: TRBD1; CDR3: CASTDRTGWNGNTIYF
J: TRBJ1-5; V: TRBV24-1; size: NA; D: NA; CDR3: CATSDSLRARNQPQHF
J: TRBJ1-1; V: TRBV11-2; size: NA; D: TRBD1; CDR3: CASSSYRGTNTEAFF
J: TRBJ1-3; V: TRBV11-2; size: NA; D: NA; CDR3: CASSSSGYPGNTIYF
J: TRBJ1-3; V: TRBV18; size: NA; D: NA; CDR3: CASSPSLGYRNTIYF
J: TRBJ1-2; V: TRBV4-1; size: NA; D: NA; CDR3: CASSQDSRGPYGYTF
J: TRBJ1-2; V: TRBV6-2/TRBV6-3; size: NA; D: NA; CDR3: CASSYGTKGGIYGYTF
J: TRBJ1-2; V: TRBV3-1/TRBV3-2; size: NA; D: TRBD1; CDR3: CASSQDGTASSSNYGYTF
J: TRBJ1-3; V: TRBV9; size: NA; D: NA; CDR3: CASRGDSGNTIYF
J: TRBJ2-3; V: TRBV6-1; size: NA; D: NA; CDR3: CASSDRGGPDTQYF
J: TRBJ1-2; V: TRBV6-5; size: NA; D: NA; CDR3: CASIGRRSLAYGYTF
J: TRBJ2-3; V: TRBV12-3/TRBV12-4; size: NA; D: NA; CDR3: CASRRALDTQYF
J: TRBJ1-1; V: TRBV29-1; size: NA; D: NA; CDR3: CSVFRGGDTEAFF
J: TRBJ2-1; V: TRBV5-8; size: NA; D: TRBD1; CDR3: CASSFAGQGYNEQFF
J: TRBJ2-1; V: TRBV15; size: NA; D: TRBD2; CDR3: CATSREATSVYNEQFF
J: TRBJ2-1; V: TRBV29-1; size: NA; D: NA; CDR3: CSVERGINEQFF
J: TRBJ2-2; V: TRBV29-1; size: NA; D: NA; CDR3: CSLSTGFGELFF
J: TRBJ1-4; V: TRBV2; size: NA; D: NA; CDR3: CASRGANNEKLFF
J: TRBJ2-1; V: TRBV11-3; size: NA; D: TRBD2; CDR3: CASSFSNGGGRDEQFF
J: TRBJ1-1; V: TRBV12-3/TRBV12-4; size: few; D: NA; CDR3: CASSASPTKAFF
J: TRBJ1-2; V: TRBV18; size: NA; D: NA; CDR3: CASSPGETYYGYTF
J: TRBJ2-1; V: TRBV7-8; size: few; D: TRBD2; CDR3: CASSREGQYNEQFF
J: TRBJ2-1; V: TRBV19; size: NA; D: NA; CDR3: CASSMARGSAGEQFF
J: TRBJ2-6; V: TRBV7-3; size: once; D: TRBD2; CDR3: CASSLATSGSGANVLTF
J: TRBJ1-2; V: TRBV12-3/TRBV12-4; size: few; D: NA; CDR3: CASSLGGRGYTF
J: TRBJ1-6; V: TRBV9; size: NA; D: TRBD1; CDR3: CASSPSGQGYSPLHF
J: TRBJ2-1; V: TRBV19; size: once; D: TRBD2; CDR3: CASSIDGASGYNEQFF
J: TRBJ2-7; V: TRBV13; size: NA; D: TRBD1; CDR3: CASSFQDRVTGWYF
J: TRBJ1-2; V: TRBV4-3; size: once; D: NA; CDR3: CASSRDTESFYGYTF
J: TRBJ2-5; V: TRBV2; size: NA; D: TRBD1; CDR3: CASRKGKGGTGSFETQYF
J: TRBJ1-3; V: TRBV10-3; size: NA; D: TRBD1; CDR3: CATRTGENTIYF
J: TRBJ2-7; V: TRBV5-1; size: NA; D: TRBD1; CDR3: CASSLEGTGSYEQYF
J: TRBJ1-3; V: TRBV29-1; size: NA; D: TRBD1; CDR3: CSVDQGGDGNTIYF